This TCR beta chain was profiled in a study of blood T cells in healthy people across ages (dated by TCRdb to 2015 to 2017). Notes on the research overall: Template switching captured roughly one uniquely barcoded TCR beta cDNA molecule per two T cells in model experiments. Age-related changes in TCR beta repertoire diversity were measured in the study by deep sequencing normalized with unique cDNA molecular identifiers. For two donors (one aged 18 to 30 and one aged 80 or older), the study analyzed two additional independent replicas of 1 million unique cDNA reads from the same blood draw. Donors were grouped into four age groups: young (average about 15 years), middle-aged (approximately 41), aged (approximately 67) and long-lived (82). To avoid experimental bias, donors of different ages were spread randomly across the sequencing lanes. The research as a whole found: Observed TCR beta diversity per million T cells fell roughly linearly with age, and a significant reduction was already apparent by age roughly 40. Total diversity estimates from one million sequenced T cells were considered lower bounds and underestimates. Compared with the aged group, the long-lived group had more naive CD4+ T cells, fewer expanded clones and increased TCR diversity, a pattern suggesting age selection. Observed TCR beta diversity correlated strongly with the percentage of naive T cells measured by flow cytometry. Because donor CMV infection status was unknown, age-related changes in expanded clonotypes were potentially confounded. Because profiling used bulk unsorted PBMCs, naive and antigen-experienced compartments could not be compared conclusively.

V drops 4 bases and J drops 14 bases, leaving 17 bases in between. The CDR3 has 13 amino acids, counting the end cysteine and phenylalanine. Solely the CDR3 DNA is kept, with 39 bases framed from the first base. The germline V gene sets CDR1 to MNHEY and CDR2 to SVGAGI. Regarding this clonotype: Its antigen has not been determined. No much larger clone is present one base from it, and per-base qualities are unavailable.

The library was built by means of 5' RACE. TCRdb records Illumina HiSeq 2500 as the sequencer. A second PCR of roughly 7 to 11 cycles was performed with a sample-barcoded 5' primer and a J-beta primer mix. A unique molecular identifier was introduced onto each TCR beta cDNA molecule by a template-switch 5' adaptor carrying 12 random nucleotides. At least 3 million CDR3-containing paired-end reads were obtained from each sample. The Mint cDNA synthesis kit, primed by a TRBC-specific oligonucleotide, was used to synthesize first-strand cDNA from all RNA. Following uracil-DNA glycosylase treatment, a first 18-cycle PCR with universal primers M1SS and BC2_uni_R was performed on all cDNA. Processing in the source paper ran as follows. For normalization, 1 million high-quality reads, each with a distinct molecular identifier, were randomly selected from each sample. Reads sharing molecular identifiers were discarded rather than binned into consensus sequences. MiTCR, with a Q25 quality threshold and the strictest error-elimination algorithm, was used for CDR3 identification, clonotype clustering and error correction. A nonparametric unseen species model with Euler transformation was used to estimate a lower bound on total TCR beta diversity. TCRdb redid the processing of the public reads, applying fastp at Q25 and MiXCR, and retained in-frame beta chains. Entries are consolidated by CDR3 protein sequence, retaining the most common genes and DNA. TCRdb's processing, not the authors', yielded these V and J calls. This sample has about 680,000 distinct CDR3 sequences in its table, and around 49% of those were observed once. Jointly, the top ten make up about a third of the sample.

Donors were a few dozen systemically healthy Caucasian individuals from Russia aged about 6 to 100 years. About 9.8 milliliters of peripheral blood were drawn from each donor into EDTA-treated Vacutainer tubes. PBMCs were isolated by Ficoll-Paque density-gradient centrifugation, with at least 7 million obtained per sample. Trizol reagent was used to extract total RNA from PBMCs, with at least 5 micrograms per sample. For every donor, flow cytometry on a PBMC aliquot measured the percentage of naive CD45RAhigh/CD27high T cells. The clonotype was recovered from a woman aged 60-70 years in good health. Material for sequencing was blood. Rearrangement joined TRBV6-5 to TRBJ1-4, with TRBD1 perhaps the D gene, on 5 matching bases. Read as DNA, the sequence is TGTGCCAGCAGTTCCTCGCAGGGTGCAGGTCTGTTTTTT. The encoded protein is CASSSSQGAGLFF.